Shown below are 21 T cell receptor beta chains from a single sample sequenced in a study of blood T cell repertoires in COVID-19. The repertoire was sequenced with immunoSEQ multiplex PCR; TCRdb's copy has only in-frame clones and lacks some. The repertoire includes under 400,000 clones, over 75% of them detected once, and 1.9% sits in the top ten. The source material was PBMCs or T cells enriched from blood (not recorded which). The receptors shown here come from a man aged 35-49 years in a cohort exposed to, infected with or recovered from COVID-19 (not recorded which).

This clone was picked up one time. The chain combines TRBV28 with TRBJ2-3; TRBD2 agrees at 10 bases. V dropped 3 bases and J dropped 2; count of bases not matched to a gene: 2. CDR3 length equals 15 residues. Looked up from germline, CDR1 is MDHEN and CDR2 is SYDVKM. CDR3 coding DNA: TGTGCCAGCAGTTTGACTAGCGGGCCCACAGATACGCAGTATTTT. Protein sequence: CASSLTSGPTDTQYF.

The chain employs TRBV18 and TRBJ2-7, with D perhaps matching TRBD2 (5 bases). Germline V gene lookup returns CDR1 KGHSH and CDR2 LQKENI. V dropped 2 bases and J dropped 5 bases, with 13 bases sitting between them. This CDR3 has 14 amino acids. The CDR3 DNA reads as TGTGCCAGCTCACCATCCCCGGGGTTTAACGAGCAGTACTTC. Protein: CASSPSPGFNEQYF.

The rearrangement links TRBV5-1 to TRBJ1-2; no clear D gene. V was pared by 0 bases and J by 1 base, with 7 bases between. The germline V gene encodes CDR1 SGHRS and CDR2 YFSETQ. CDR3 length: 14 residues. The CDR3 here is CASSLATINYGYTF. In DNA, the CDR3 is TGCGCCAGCAGCTTGGCAACAATTAACTATGGCTACACCTTC.

The genes are TRBV15 and TRBJ1-1, with D uncertain. Germline CDR1 and CDR2: LNHNV and YYDKDF (reference sequence). V lost 5 bases and J 1 base, leaving 11 bases between the germline ends. The CDR3 runs 14 residues. In DNA form, the CDR3 reads TGTGCCACCAGCCCCGGCGACAAGAACACTGAAGCTTTCTTT. It translates to CATSPGDKNTEAFF.

The genes are TRBV7-2 and TRBJ2-1; D is unresolved. Germline V CDR1 and CDR2: SGHTA, FQGNSA. V lost 4 bases, J lost 4 bases, and 5 bases lay in between. This CDR3 has 12 amino acids. The CDR3: CASSSLYNEQFF. The CDR3 DNA sequence: TGTGCCAGCAGCTCTCTGTACAATGAGCAGTTCTTC.

The chain couples TRBV6-5 to TRBJ1-4, with 11 bases aligning to TRBD1. The germline V gene has CDR1 MNHEY and CDR2 SVGAGI. There are 15 residues in the CDR3. V trimming: 6 bases; J trimming: 7 bases; junction bases outside the gene matches: 7. The CDR3 DNA is TGTGCCAGCAGGGAGGACAGGGGGCGGGTTGAAAAACTGTTTTTT. The encoded protein is CASREDRGRVEKLFF.

This chain joins TRBV2 and TRBJ1-1; possibly TRBD1 for D (5 bases). V gave up 6 bases and J gave up 1 base, with 9 bases separating them. The germline V gene has CDR1 SNHLY and CDR2 FYNNEI. The CDR3 consists of 13 residues. CDR3 DNA: TGTGCCAGCAGCTTTGACAGGAACACTGAAGCTTTCTTT. The encoded protein is CASSFDRNTEAFF.

This chain connects TRBV6-2 or TRBV6-3 to TRBJ2-7, with a tentative D call TRBD1 (6 bases). Germline values: CDR1 MNHEY, CDR2 SVGEGT. V shed 5 bases and J shed 2 bases, with 16 bases lying between them. This CDR3 has 15 amino acids. CDR3 protein: CASSDRTRGPYEQYF. The CDR3 DNA sequence: TGTGCCAGCAGTGACAGGACTCGAGGCCCCTACGAGCAGTACTTC.

J is TRBJ2-1 and V is TRBV5-6; D is possibly TRBD1 (6 bases). Trimming shortened V by 4 bases and J by 0 bases, and 14 bases separated the two germline ends. CDR3 length: 16 residues. Germline V gene sequence: CDR1 SGHDT, CDR2 YYEEEE. The CDR3 reads CASSKARTASYNEQFF. The CDR3 DNA follows: TGTGCCAGCAGCAAAGCACGGACAGCCTCCTACAATGAGCAGTTCTTC.

The count of this clone is one. The chain has TRBV11-3 and TRBJ2-3; 10 bases map to TRBD1. The CDR3 is 15 amino acids. The V segment lost 3 bases and the J segment 3 bases; nucleotides outside the gene matches: 3. Germline V gene data show CDR1 as SGHNT and CDR2 as YENEEA. CDR3 residues: CASSLGTGVTDTQYF. The CDR3 DNA reads as TGTGCCAGCAGCTTGGGGACAGGGGTGACAGATACGCAGTATTTT.

CDR3 DNA sequence: TGCAGCATAACCGGGAGGGGTACCTACAATGAGCAGTTCTTC. Protein product: CSITGRGTYNEQFF. The chain recombines TRBV29-1 with TRBJ2-1, with 8 bases aligning to TRBD2. The CDR3 extends over 14 amino acids. CDR1 and CDR2 (germline): SQVTM, ANQGSEA. The V segment lost 8 bases and the J segment 2 bases; nucleotides outside the gene matches: 8.

This clone was counted a single time. This chain links TRBV30 with TRBJ2-3, with D uncertain. Trimming stripped 5 bases from V and 8 bases from J, with 14 bases between. Germline V gene data show CDR1 as GTSNPN and CDR2 as SVGIG (reference sequence). The CDR3 runs to 12 residues. The DNA for the CDR3 is TGTGCCTGGGGCACAGTGGGTGGTACGCAGTATTTT. It yields the protein CAWGTVGGTQYF.

The chain recombines TRBV19 with TRBJ1-1, with D perhaps TRBD1 (6 bases). Germline V lookup: CDR1 LNHDA, CDR2 SQIVND (reference sequence). The ends were cut back, 3 bases at V and 1 base at J, with 18 bases in the middle. The CDR3 length is 17 residues. The CDR3, as DNA: TGTGCCAGTAGTATGAGTGCAGGGGATTTAGGGAACACTGAAGCTTTCTTT. Protein sequence: CASSMSAGDLGNTEAFF. Full variable domain (remainder filled in from reference TRBV19 and TRBJ1-1): DGGITQSPKYLFRKEGQNVTLSCEQNLNHDAMYWYRQDPGQGLRLIYYSQIVNDFQKGDIAEGYSVSREKKESFPLTVTSAQKNPTAFYLCASSMSAGDLGNTEAFFGQGTRLTVV.

The chain is built from TRBV5-1 and TRBJ2-5, with TRBD1 matching over 8 bases. Germline-derived CDR1 and CDR2 are SGHRS and YFSETQ. This CDR3 region has 14 residues. The J segment lost 3 bases and the V segment lost 4 bases, leaving 5 bases of the junction unmatched. Here the CDR3 reads CASSRDRRKETQYF. For the CDR3, the DNA is TGCGCCAGCAGCCGGGACAGGCGAAAAGAGACCCAGTACTTC.

The gene calls are TRBV18 and TRBJ1-3; a weak D match, TRBD1 (6 bases). Trimming stripped 3 bases from V and 2 bases from J, with 14 bases between. This CDR3 spans 16 amino acids. Germline CDR1 and CDR2: KGHSH and LQKENI. CDR3 nucleotide sequence: TGTGCCAGCTCACCGCTCGGTCAGGGGCCTGGAAACACCATATATTTT. Its translation is CASSPLGQGPGNTIYF.

The rearrangement joins TRBV2 to TRBJ2-5; D is possibly TRBD2 (5 bases). This CDR3 is built from 12 residues. In germline, CDR1 is SNHLY, CDR2 FYNNEI. The V and J ends lost 7 bases and 5 bases respectively, with 11 bases between them. CDR3 region: CASTGEEETQYF. The CDR3 DNA sequence: TGTGCCAGCACCGGGGAAGAGGAGACCCAGTACTTC.

This chain joins TRBV30 and TRBJ2-7; 12 bases fit TRBD2. This CDR3 has 14 residues. The V segment lost 4 bases and the J segment 4 bases; nucleotides outside the gene matches: 5. Germline CDR1 and CDR2: GTSNPN and SVGIG (reference sequence). CDR3 DNA: TGTGCCTGGAAGACTAGCGGGAGTAAGTACGAGCAGTACTTC. Its translation is CAWKTSGSKYEQYF.

On this clone: Other nucleotide sequences from this sample produce the same CDR3. The chain uses TRBV5-1 and TRBJ1-5; D unresolved. Germline CDR1 and CDR2: SGHRS and YFSETQ. CDR3 length: 14 residues. V was pared by 0 bases and J by 2 bases, with 6 bases between. Here the CDR3 reads CASSLGGGNQPQHF. The CDR3 DNA is TGCGCCAGCAGCTTGGGGGGAGGCAATCAGCCCCAGCATTTT.

This clone has just a few counts. J is TRBJ1-5 and V is TRBV27, with 7 bases aligning to TRBD1. The length of the CDR3 is 16 residues. The junction had 14 bases not matched to a gene; V was cut back by 7 bases and J by 5 bases. Germline lookup yields CDR1 MNHEY and CDR2 SMNVEV (reference sequence). This CDR3 is CASKFRGVQGYQPQHF. As DNA, the CDR3 is TGTGCCAGCAAATTCAGGGGGGTACAGGGGTATCAGCCCCAGCATTTT.

This clone was observed once. The rearrangement uses TRBV5-4 and TRBJ2-1; 7 bases fit TRBD2. The junction had 9 bases not matched to a gene; V was cut back by 4 bases and J by 5 bases. Germline CDR1 is SGHNT and CDR2 is YYREEE (reference sequence). The CDR3 loop spans 15 amino acids. CDR3 coding DNA: TGTGCCAGCAGCCCTCCTAAGCGGGGCAACAATGAGCAGTTCTTC. This encodes CASSPPKRGNNEQFF.

The rearrangement joins TRBV27 to TRBJ2-3, with D tentatively TRBD1 (5 bases). The CDR3 extends over 13 amino acids. Trimming removed 5 bases at V and 6 bases at J, with 12 bases between. Germline CDR1 MNHEY, CDR2 SMNVEV (reference sequence). CDR3 DNA: TGTGCCAGCAGTCCCCGCAGGGCTGATACGCAGTATTTT. Encoded protein: CASSPRRADTQYF.